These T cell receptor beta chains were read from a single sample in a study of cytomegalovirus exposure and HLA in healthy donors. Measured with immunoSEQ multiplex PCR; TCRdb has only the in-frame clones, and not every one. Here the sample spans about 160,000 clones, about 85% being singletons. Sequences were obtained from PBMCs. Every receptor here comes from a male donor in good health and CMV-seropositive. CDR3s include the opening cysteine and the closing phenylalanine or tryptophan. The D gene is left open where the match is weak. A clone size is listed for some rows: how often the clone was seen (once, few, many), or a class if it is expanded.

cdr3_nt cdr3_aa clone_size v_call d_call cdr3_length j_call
TGTGCCAGCAGCACCCGGACTAGCGGGACCTACAATGAGCAGTTCTTC CASSTRTSGTYNEQFF . TRBV7-2 TRBD2 16 TRBJ2-1
TGTGCCAGCAGCTTGGTCGGAAGTAGCGGGAGAGGTGGGGAGCTGTTTTTT CASSLVGSSGRGGELFF . TRBV5-6 TRBD2 17 TRBJ2-2
TGTGCCATCAGTGAAAAGGAGAACTATGGCTACACCTTC CAISEKENYGYTF . TRBV10-3 . 13 TRBJ1-2
TGTGCCAGCAGCGGCCGGGACAGGGAAACAGGCTACACCTTC CASSGRDRETGYTF . TRBV7-8 TRBD1 14 TRBJ1-2
TGTGCCAGTCGACTAGCGGGAGAAGCTAGGGAGCTGTTTTTT CASRLAGEARELFF once TRBV19 TRBD2 14 TRBJ2-2
TGTGCCAGCAGTGTAACCGAACTCTCTGGAAACACCATATATTTT CASSVTELSGNTIYF . TRBV6-1 . 15 TRBJ1-3
TGTGCCAGCAGCTTTTTAGCGGCCCACGAGGCGAATGAGCAGTTCTTC CASSFLAAHEANEQFF . TRBV11-2 . 16 TRBJ2-1
TGCGCCAGCAGCCAAGGCCAGGGCCTTAGCACAGATACGCAGTATTTT CASSQGQGLSTDTQYF . TRBV4-1 . 16 TRBJ2-3
TGTGCCAGCAGCCTGAGGACTAGCGGGAGCCCAATTGGGCAGTTCTTC CASSLRTSGSPIGQFF . TRBV6-6 TRBD2 16 TRBJ2-1
TGTGCCAGCAGTTACATGTCCTTTTATGGCTACACCTTC CASSYMSFYGYTF . TRBV6-5 . 13 TRBJ1-2
TGTGCCAGCAGTCTCCGGGACAGTGCTGAAGCTTTCTTT CASSLRDSAEAFF . TRBV27 TRBD1 13 TRBJ1-1
TGTGCCAGCAGCTTGGAGCAAAGATCTGGCTACACCTTC CASSLEQRSGYTF . TRBV5-8 . 13 TRBJ1-2
TGTGCCAGCAGTGAAGCGGCAGCCCTACGAGGGCAGTACTTC CASSEAAALRGQYF . TRBV6-1 . 14 TRBJ2-7
TGTGCCAGCAGTGACCTCCGACAGGCCCAACACGAGCAGTACTTC CASSDLRQAQHEQYF once TRBV25-1 . 15 TRBJ2-7
TGCGCCAGCAGCCCTACTCACTCTGGGGCCAACGTCCTGACTTTC CASSPTHSGANVLTF . TRBV5-1 . 15 TRBJ2-6
TGTGCCAGCAGCTCCGGGACAGTAACCTACACCTTC CASSSGTVTYTF . TRBV28 TRBD1 12 TRBJ1-2
TGCGCCAGCAGCTTCCGACAGGGTGGCGAGCAGTACTTC CASSFRQGGEQYF . TRBV5-1 TRBD1 13 TRBJ2-7
TGTGCCACCAGCGCCAACAGGGGGGGGTGGGAGCAGTACTTC CATSANRGGWEQYF . TRBV15 . 14 TRBJ2-7
TGCGCCAGCACCAGGGACACTTACACAGATACGCAGTATTTT CASTRDTYTDTQYF . TRBV5-1 . 14 TRBJ2-3
TGTGCCACCAGCAGAACAGGGCGCTACGACACTGAAGCTTTCTTT CATSRTGRYDTEAFF . TRBV15 . 15 TRBJ1-1
TGTGCCAGCAGCCCCGGGGGGGGGAACACTGAAGCTTTCTTT CASSPGGGNTEAFF . TRBV11-2 . 14 TRBJ1-1
TGTGCCAGCAGCGCTAGCGGGTCTCAAAACGAGCAGTACTTC CASSASGSQNEQYF . TRBV9 TRBD2 14 TRBJ2-7
TGTGCCAGCTCACCAGGGAGGAGTAGCCAAGAGACCCAGTACTTC CASSPGRSSQETQYF . TRBV18 . 15 TRBJ2-5
TGCGCCAGCAGTGACAGGATCAAGCGCGGGCTATTAGGCTACACCTTC CASSDRIKRGLLGYTF . TRBV10-1 . 16 TRBJ1-2
TGTGCTAGCAGCTTAGTGCCTAGCGGGGATTACAATGAGCAGTTCTTC CASSLVPSGDYNEQFF . TRBV7-7 TRBD2 16 TRBJ2-1
TGTGCCAGCAGTAAGGGACTAGCGGCTTCCTACAATGAGCAGTTCTTC CASSKGLAASYNEQFF . TRBV2 TRBD2 16 TRBJ2-1
TGTGCCAGCAGCGTAGTAGGAGGGAGAAGCGAGCAGTACTTC CASSVVGGRSEQYF . TRBV9 . 14 TRBJ2-7
TGTGCCAGCGGTCCGGTGGGCCTCCCAAAATACACAGATACGCAGTATTTT CASGPVGLPKYTDTQYF . TRBV27 . 17 TRBJ2-3
TGTGCCAGCAGCTTGGGGCTAGCGGGAGAGGGGCTCTACGAGCAGTACTTC CASSLGLAGEGLYEQYF . TRBV7-2 TRBD2 17 TRBJ2-7
TGTGCCAGCAGCGCTCCTAGCGAGAATGAGCAGTTCTTC CASSAPSENEQFF . TRBV7-6 . 13 TRBJ2-1
TGTGCCTGGAGGGACAGGGGTTACTACACCTTC CAWRDRGYYTF few TRBV30 TRBD1 11 TRBJ1-2
TGTGCCAGTAGTCCCTCGGGACTTTATAATTCACCCCTCCACTTT CASSPSGLYNSPLHF . TRBV19 . 15 TRBJ1-6
TGTGCCAGCAGTGTTCAGGGGCGGACAGATACGCAGTATTTT CASSVQGRTDTQYF . TRBV6-5 . 14 TRBJ2-3
TGTGCCAGCAGCTTCCCTCTGAACACTGAAGCTTTCTTT CASSFPLNTEAFF . TRBV5-6 . 13 TRBJ1-1
TGTGCCATATCTACCCAGGGGGCGCTTGGGGCCAACGTCCTGACTTTC CAISTQGALGANVLTF . TRBV10-3 TRBD1 16 TRBJ2-6
TGCGCCAGCAGCCTGGCCAGGGGGCAGGTCACCGGGGAGCTGTTTTTT CASSLARGQVTGELFF . TRBV5-1 TRBD1 16 TRBJ2-2
TGTGCCAGCAGCGTGACTAGTTTTCGGGCCAAAAACATTCAGTACTTC CASSVTSFRAKNIQYF . TRBV7-3 . 16 TRBJ2-4
TGTGCCTGGGGGTTAATCGGCAGCGCGTCGGAAGGCTACACCTTC CAWGLIGSASEGYTF . TRBV30 . 15 TRBJ1-2
TGCGCCAGCAGCCATGACGGGGACTATGGCTACACCTTC CASSHDGDYGYTF . TRBV5-1 . 13 TRBJ1-2
TGTGCCAGCAGCACGGGACAGAGCAATCAGCCCCAGCATTTT CASSTGQSNQPQHF . TRBV27 TRBD1 14 TRBJ1-5
TGTGCCTCAAAAGGGTATCAGCGGCACACCGGGGAGCTGTTTTTT CASKGYQRHTGELFF . TRBV19 . 15 TRBJ2-2
TGTGCCAGCAGTCCGGGACAGTTTAATGAAAAACTGTTTTTT CASSPGQFNEKLFF . TRBV28 TRBD1 14 TRBJ1-4
TGCGCCAGCAGTCCGGTGGGAGCGGGAGCCCAGTTCTTC CASSPVGAGAQFF once TRBV5-1 TRBD2 13 TRBJ2-1
TGTGCCATCAGGCAGGGGACCTCTGTTGGCGAGCAGTACTTC CAIRQGTSVGEQYF . TRBV10-3 . 14 TRBJ2-7
TGTGCCACCTCGGCTGGGGCGGGAGTTAGAAACATTCAGTACTTC CATSAGAGVRNIQYF few TRBV27 TRBD2 15 TRBJ2-4
TGCGCCAGCAGCCCACTACTTCCCGGGACAGGGGAGGCTGAAGCTTTCTTT CASSPLLPGTGEAEAFF . TRBV4-3 TRBD1 17 TRBJ1-1
TGTGCCAGCAGTTTAATGGGCAGGGAGGTCACTCAGCCCCAGCATTTT CASSLMGREVTQPQHF . TRBV28 . 16 TRBJ1-5
TGTGCCAGCAGTCAGGGGCTCTCTGGAAACACCATATATTTT CASSQGLSGNTIYF once TRBV6-5 . 14 TRBJ1-3
TGCAGCCCTAGAGGCCTAGCGGGAGAAGGGGCCACAGATACGCAGTATTTT CSPRGLAGEGATDTQYF . TRBV29-1 TRBD2 17 TRBJ2-3
TGTGCCAGCTCATCTCGGACAGGGGAGAACACTGAAGCTTTCTTT CASSSRTGENTEAFF few TRBV18 TRBD1 15 TRBJ1-1
TGCAGTGCTAGAGCCCCGGAGACCCAGTACTTC CSARAPETQYF . TRBV20-1 . 11 TRBJ2-5
TGCGCCAGCAGCTTGTTTGGAGACTCCACCGGGGAGCTGTTTTTT CASSLFGDSTGELFF once TRBV5-1 . 15 TRBJ2-2
TGTGCCAGCAGCTCCGGGACAGTGCCCCAGCATTTT CASSSGTVPQHF . TRBV27 TRBD1 12 TRBJ1-5
TGCGCCAGCAGCCAAGATCGGGGGTTTGGAACTGAAGCTTTCTTT CASSQDRGFGTEAFF . TRBV4-3 . 15 TRBJ1-1
TGTGCCAGCGGTGGTTCGGACAGTAGATACGAGCAGTACTTC CASGGSDSRYEQYF . TRBV14 . 14 TRBJ2-7
TGTGCCAGCAGCTTAACAAGCTACAATGAGCAGTTCTTC CASSLTSYNEQFF . TRBV11-3 . 13 TRBJ2-1
TGTGCTAGGTACCCGGGGGGAACTAGCGGCTATGAGCAGTTCTTC CARYPGGTSGYEQFF . TRBV12-5 TRBD2 15 TRBJ2-1
TGTGCCAGCAGTTACCCTTTGACAGACGAGCAGTACTTC CASSYPLTDEQYF . TRBV6-7 . 13 TRBJ2-7
TGTGCCCAGCCAGTGAGGACAGGGGGTTTAGGCTACACCTTC CAQPVRTGGLGYTF . TRBV2 TRBD1 14 TRBJ1-2
TGTGCCAGCAGCCAAGATCCCGGGGGGGGGAGCACAGATACGCAGTATTTT CASSQDPGGGSTDTQYF . TRBV4-2 TRBD2 17 TRBJ2-3